The TCR beta chain under discussion was sequenced for a study of shared clonotypes between healthy human individuals. Notes on the study in general: The study drew on few donors, limiting represented genetic and exposure-history diversity. Across a handful of donors, naive CD4 shared 5% to 6%, naive CD8 more than 3%, memory CD4 roughly 2.1%, memory CD8 around 0.36%.

To note about this clone: As yet, its antigen is unknown.

V shed 8 bases, J shed 4 bases, and the junction held 12 bases outside the gene matches. The CDR3 runs to 17 residues. Germline values: CDR1 WSHSY, CDR2 SAAADI. Each cell subset's genomic DNA was divided evenly among several immunoSEQ plates. The assay was immunoSEQ multiplex PCR, and TCRdb's table has in-frame clones only and misses some. The sample has roughly 1,600,000 clones, about 98.5% seen once. The sequence came from a man aged 25 to 40 in good health. J is TRBJ2-7 and V is TRBV10-2, with TRBD2 identical over 15 bases. Input material: naive CD4+ T cells sorted from blood. Subset: CD45RA+ positively selected. The CDR3, as DNA: TGCGCCAGCCGGAGATGGACTAGCGGGAGGGCCGTTTACGAGCAGTACTTC. This translates into CASRRWTSGRAVYEQYF.